This TCR beta chain was captured in a study of blood T cell repertoires in COVID-19. Sequencing was performed with immunoSEQ multiplex PCR; in TCRdb, only in-frame clones are kept and a portion is missing. The repertoire holds tens of thousands of clones, with 75% to 90% as singletons. The trim removed 3 bases at V and 3 bases at J, leaving 4 bases unmatched. The CDR3 covers 15 residues. Per the germline V gene, CDR1 is MNHNS and CDR2 is SASEGT. This TCR derives from a woman in her 70s with acute or convalescent COVID-19. The J gene is TRBJ1-2, the V gene TRBV6-1; TRBD1 agrees at 10 bases. The material sequenced was peripheral blood. CDR3 sequence: CASSEPGTGDYGYTF. The CDR3 DNA reads TGTGCCAGCAGTGAGCCCGGGACAGGGGACTATGGCTACACCTTC.